The 12 T cell receptor beta chains below all came from one sample that was sequenced in a study of vaccination effects on CD4 cells after COVID-19 (dated by TCRdb to between 2021 and 2022). Which antigens these TCRs recognize remains unknown. In the ViraFEST assay, PBMC were stimulated with viral peptide pools, and antigen-specific CD4+ T cell clonotypes were then identified by expansion using TCR sequencing. After 10 days of culture, CD4+ T cells were isolated with the EasySep CD4+ T cell isolation kit. Each participant received two doses of an mRNA SARS-CoV-2 vaccine, either BNT162b2 or mRNA-1273. The library was prepared using the immunoSEQ multiplex PCR assay. TCRdb took this table from immuneACCESS and kept in-frame rearrangements with V and J called. Such tables lack part of the clones; where checked against another copy, unresolved V genes explain under half of the gap, and the rest is unexplained. Present in this sample are roughly 27,000 clones, 65% to 75% of which were seen just once. 15% to 20% of the sample comes from the top ten.

This sample comprised CD4+ T cells from PBMCs cultured with HCoV-OC43 spike peptides, obtained after COVID-19 vaccination. In light of the paper, this sample's cell subset or site label describes: HCoV-OC43 spike overlapping peptide pool stimulation. The receptor set was obtained from a human donor who received a COVID-19 vaccine.

The table lists this clone with a few counts. The rearrangement joins TRBV9 to TRBJ1-1; the D is unclear. The germline gives CDR1 SGDLS, CDR2 YYNGEE. Between the trimmed V and J ends, which lost 2 bases and 1 base, there was a span of 9 bases. This CDR3 is 14 amino acids long. For the CDR3, the DNA is TGTGCCAGCAGCGTCAGAAGCGGGAACACTGAAGCTTTCTTT. Encoded protein: CASSVRSGNTEAFF.

This CDR3 reads CASSRRTGDYEQYF. For the CDR3, the DNA is TGTGCCAGTAGCCGGAGGACGGGGGACTACGAGCAGTACTTC. This chain uses TRBV19 with TRBJ2-7, with TRBD2 as a possible D gene (6 bases). The V end was cut by 6 bases, the J end by 3 bases, with 15 bases between. Germline loops: CDR1 LNHDA, CDR2 SQIVND (reference sequence). The CDR3 has 14 amino acids.

V usage is TRBV6-5 and J usage is TRBJ2-3, with TRBD2 as a possible D gene (5 bases). The germline gives CDR1 MNHEY, CDR2 SVGAGI. V was cut by 6 bases and J by 3 bases, with 16 bases left in between. The CDR3 extends over 15 amino acids. CDR3 sequence: CASRAPEGRTDTQYF. The CDR3 DNA is TGTGCCAGCAGGGCCCCCGAGGGCCGGACAGATACGCAGTATTTT.

The chain combines TRBV7-9 with TRBJ1-2, with 7 bases lining up with TRBD1. The V gene end was trimmed by 5 bases and the J gene end by 8 bases; junction bases not matched to a gene: 14. Germline CDR1 is SEHNR and CDR2 is FQNEAQ (reference sequence). The CDR3 totals 15 residues. CDR3 bases: TGTGCCAGCAGCCAGACGTTCGACAGGGTAAACGGCTACACCTTC. Translated, it gives CASSQTFDRVNGYTF.

This clone was observed a few times. The V call is TRBV3-1 (or the pseudogene TRBV3-2), the J call TRBJ2-1; possibly TRBD2 for D (7 bases). This CDR3 has 13 residues. The V end was cut by 2 bases, the J end by 8 bases, with 10 bases between. Germline V gene sequence: CDR1 LGHDT, CDR2 YNNKEL (reference sequence). In DNA, the CDR3 is TGTGCCAGCAGCCAACGGGGGGCGGATGAGCAGTTCTTC. Amino acids: CASSQRGADEQFF.

This rearrangement joins TRBV18 to TRBJ2-1; maybe TRBD1 (5 bases). V was cut by 4 bases and J by 0 bases, with 22 bases left in between. Germline V gene lookup returns CDR1 KGHSH and CDR2 LQKENI. The CDR3 loop spans 19 amino acids. CDR3 protein: CASSRTDRRQRLSYNEQFF. DNA of the CDR3: TGTGCCAGCTCACGAACCGACCGAAGACAGCGTCTCTCCTACAATGAGCAGTTCTTC.

This clone has only a few counts. V and J are TRBV6-2 or TRBV6-3 and TRBJ1-2; possible D gene TRBD1, 5 bases. CDR1 is MNHEY and CDR2 is SVGEGT in the germline V gene. V was clipped by 5 bases and J by 2 bases, with 6 bases between them. The CDR3 totals 12 residues. DNA for the CDR3: TGTGCCAGCAGTCGACAGAACTATGGCTACACCTTC. Amino acid sequence: CASSRQNYGYTF.

V gene TRBV5-1 combines with J gene TRBJ2-2; D possibly corresponds to TRBD1 (5 bases). The CDR3 is 16 residues long. Germline V gives CDR1 SGHRS, CDR2 YFSETQ. Trimming removed 7 bases from V and 4 bases from J, with 20 bases in between. Here the CDR3 DNA reads TGCGCCAGCTCGTGGGGCCCCCCGACGGGCACCGGGGAGCTGTTTTTT. Translating it yields CASSWGPPTGTGELFF. Together with reference TRBV5-1 and TRBJ2-2, the CDR3 gives the full variable domain: KAGVTQTPRYLIKTRGQQVTLSCSPISGHRSVSWYQQTPGQGLQFLFEYFSETQRNKGNFPGRFSGRQFSNSRSEMNVSTLELGDSALYLCASSWGPPTGTGELFFGEGSRLTVL.

This clone ranks as medium-sized. The V gene is TRBV2, the J gene TRBJ1-5; D not certain. V shed 5 bases and J shed 6 bases, with 8 bases lying between them. The germline CDR1 and CDR2 sequences are SNHLY and FYNNEI. The length of the CDR3 is 12 residues. For the CDR3, the DNA is TGTGCCAGCAGTCCCCCGGGTCAGCCCCAGCATTTT. This codes for CASSPPGQPQHF.

This clone was observed a few times. V and J are TRBV25-1 and TRBJ2-5; D gene ambiguous. Germline lookup yields CDR1 MGHDK and CDR2 SYGVNS. The CDR3 runs 10 residues. Trimming took 7 bases from V and 1 from J, leaving 1 base between them. CDR3 bases: TGTGCCAGCACCCAAGAGACCCAGTACTTC. Its protein is CASTQETQYF. Complete variable domain (other parts from reference TRBV25-1 and TRBJ2-5): EADIYQTPRYLVIGTGKKITLECSQTMGHDKMYWYQQDPGMELHLIHYSYGVNSTEKGDLSSESTVSRIRTEHFPLTLESARPSHTSQYLCASTQETQYFGPGTRLLVL.

V gene TRBV10-3 combines with J gene TRBJ2-7; TRBD2 is a possible D gene (6 bases). The V gene lost 0 bases and the J gene lost 0 bases, with 9 bases spanning the gap. This CDR3 contains 15 residues. CDR1 is ENHRY and CDR2 is SYGVKD in the germline V gene. CDR3 sequence (DNA): TGTGCCATCAGTGAGTCGGTACTAGCCTCCTACGAGCAGTACTTC. The encoded protein is CAISESVLASYEQYF.

The chain is built from TRBV3-1 (or the pseudogene TRBV3-2) and TRBJ2-3; 7 bases agree with TRBD2. There are 15 residues in the CDR3. With V trimmed by 2 bases and J by 2 bases, 4 bases remained unmatched. Germline V gene lookup returns CDR1 LGHDT and CDR2 YNNKEL (reference sequence). Here the CDR3 DNA reads TGTGCCAGCAGCCAATCGAGCGGGAACACAGATACGCAGTATTTT. Its protein is CASSQSSGNTDTQYF.